The 14 T cell receptor beta chains in this list originate from one sample, sequenced in a study of blood T cell repertoires in COVID-19. Here immunoSEQ multiplex PCR was the method, and the copy in TCRdb shows in-frame clones only, minus some. The sample holds more than 300,000 clones, under 95% seen once. The sequenced sample consisted of peripheral blood. The receptors derive from a woman between 18 and 29 years old who had recovered from COVID-19.

This clone has at least ten counts. This rearrangement joins TRBV6-6 to TRBJ2-5; 11 nucleotides line up with TRBD2. CDR3 length: 14 amino acids. V trimming: 6 bases; J trimming: 5 bases; junction bases outside the gene matches: 5. Germline V gene data show CDR1 as MNHNY and CDR2 as SVGAGI (reference sequence). CDR3 DNA sequence: TGTGCCAGCAGACTAACTAGCGGGAGCGAGACCCAGTACTTC. Translated, it gives CASRLTSGSETQYF.

This sequence joins TRBV7-6 and TRBJ2-3; D is perhaps TRBD2 (6 bases). Germline-derived CDR1 and CDR2 are SGHVS and FNYEAQ. Trimming left V 1 base short and J 2 bases short, with 13 bases between. This CDR3 spans 16 amino acids. The CDR3 protein is CASSLGGDLYTDTQYF. In DNA form, the CDR3 reads TGTGCCAGCAGCTTAGGAGGGGACTTATACACAGATACGCAGTATTTT.

The rearrangement links TRBV18 to TRBJ2-1; perhaps TRBD2 as D (5 bases). In germline, CDR1 is KGHSH, CDR2 LQKENI. This CDR3 region has 14 residues. Trimming removed 3 bases at V and 5 bases at J, with 11 bases between. The chain's CDR3 is CASSPARVNNEQFF. CDR3 coding DNA: TGTGCCAGCTCACCCGCGCGGGTCAACAATGAGCAGTTCTTC.

The rearrangement joins TRBV5-1 to TRBJ2-7, with D perhaps TRBD2 (7 bases). Germline V gene lookup returns CDR1 SGHRS and CDR2 YFSETQ. V lost 4 bases, J lost 5 bases, and 25 bases lay in between. CDR3 length: 17 residues. CDR3 sequence reads: CASSRLLVGGAMNEQYV. DNA for the CDR3: TGCGCCAGCAGCCGCCTATTGGTGGGGGGGGCGATGAACGAGCAGTACGTC.

The chain carries TRBV7-9 and TRBJ1-1; 8 nucleotides align to TRBD1. Per germline, CDR1 SEHNR and CDR2 FQNEAQ (reference sequence). The CDR3 length is 16 residues. Trimming removed 6 bases from V and 1 base from J; junction bases left unmatched: 10. The CDR3 here is CASSEPDRAGNTEAFF. CDR3 coding DNA: TGTGCCAGCAGTGAACCGGACAGGGCGGGGAACACTGAAGCTTTCTTT.

This clone occurred many times. The rearrangement joins TRBV6-1 to TRBJ2-5; 8 nucleotides align to TRBD2. Germline CDR1 is MNHNS and CDR2 is SASEGT. With 2 bases clipped from V and 8 bases from J, the junction kept 10 bases outside the gene matches. The CDR3 runs to 15 residues. CDR3: CASSERASGSSTQYF. The CDR3 coding sequence is TGTGCCAGCAGTGAAAGGGCTAGCGGGTCGAGTACCCAGTACTTC.

This clone was counted a single time. The J gene is TRBJ2-2, the V gene TRBV14; 9 bases are shared with TRBD1. Looked up from germline, CDR1 is SGHDN and CDR2 is FVKESK. The CDR3 runs 17 residues. After removal of 4 bases from V and 7 bases from J, the junction contained 13 bases not matched to a gene. In nucleotides, the CDR3 is TGTGCCAGCAGCCCGACAGGGGGAAGTTTAACTGGCGGGGAGCTGTTTTTT. It translates to CASSPTGGSLTGGELFF.

This chain uses TRBV3-1 (or the pseudogene TRBV3-2) with TRBJ1-1; 7 bases agree with TRBD1. The J segment lost 7 bases and the V segment lost 1 base, leaving 6 bases of the junction unmatched. CDR3 length: 14 amino acids. In germline, CDR1 is LGHDT, CDR2 YNNKEL (reference sequence). The CDR3 sequence is CASSQAGTVIEAFF. The CDR3 coding sequence is TGTGCCAGCAGCCAAGCCGGGACAGTGATTGAAGCTTTCTTT.

This sequence joins TRBV6-5 and TRBJ2-7, with 7 bases identical to TRBD2. Trimming took 2 bases from V and 3 from J; bases not matched to a gene: 1. Germline loops: CDR1 MNHEY, CDR2 SVGAGI. The CDR3 has 13 amino acids. The CDR3: CASSYGTIYEQYV. The CDR3 coding sequence is TGTGCCAGCAGTTACGGGACTATCTACGAGCAGTACGTC.

This clone was observed a single time. This chain connects TRBV5-6 to TRBJ1-1; unclear D gene. This CDR3 is built from 17 residues. V dropped 4 bases and J dropped 0 bases, with 19 bases sitting between them. The germline V gene encodes CDR1 SGHDT and CDR2 YYEEEE. CDR3 sequence reads: CASSQTMRRSMNTEAFF. The CDR3 DNA reads as TGTGCCAGCAGCCAAACCATGAGACGGAGCATGAACACTGAAGCTTTCTTT.

V usage is TRBV4-3 and J usage is TRBJ1-6; D is possibly TRBD1 (5 bases). Per germline, CDR1 LGHNA and CDR2 YSLEER. The CDR3 spans 16 residues. V was trimmed by 4 bases and J by 10 bases, leaving 20 bases between them. CDR3 in DNA: TGCGCCAGCAGCCGCAGTTCTTGGGGGGATCTCTCACCCCTCCACTTT. This gives the protein CASSRSSWGDLSPLHF.

This clone was recorded only once. The V call is TRBV19, the J call TRBJ1-5; no definite D call. Germline V gene lookup returns CDR1 LNHDA and CDR2 SQIVND (reference sequence). The CDR3 has 15 residues. Deletions cut 3 bases from V and 5 bases from J, with 14 bases between. The CDR3 bases are TGTGCCAGTAGTATGTCCTGGGGAGTTTATCAGCCCCAGCATTTT. This encodes CASSMSWGVYQPQHF.

This clone showed up many times. The chain uses TRBV29-1 and TRBJ1-2; D is unclear. V lost 7 bases and J lost 5, with 23 bases in between. Germline V CDR1 and CDR2: SQVTM, ANQGSEA. The CDR3 length is 15 residues. CDR3 coding DNA: TGCAGCGCCCAACTTTTTGAGGGCCCAGCTTATGGCTACACCTTC. Translation gives CSAQLFEGPAYGYTF.

The chain has TRBV29-1 and TRBJ2-5; 10 bases align to TRBD2. CDR3 length: 14 residues. Looked up from germline, CDR1 is SQVTM and CDR2 is ANQGSEA. The trim removed 5 bases at V and 5 bases at J, leaving 8 bases unmatched. In DNA form, the CDR3 reads TGCAGCGTTCTGAAACTAGCGGGAAGGGAGACCCAGTACTTC. Its translation: CSVLKLAGRETQYF.